Below, 4 T cell receptor beta chains from the same sample are listed, as sequenced in a study of cytomegalovirus exposure and HLA in healthy donors. The primer mix had 60 Vbeta and 13 Jbeta primers. Assay used: immunoSEQ multiplex PCR; TCRdb lists only in-frame clones, some missing. This table holds some 200,000 clones. Sequenced input: PBMCs. These receptors came from a girl aged 2-10 years in good health and CMV-seropositive.

The rearrangement uses TRBV28 and TRBJ1-2, with 8 bases fitting TRBD1. CDR1 and CDR2 from the germline V gene are MDHEN and SYDVKM. The trim removed 6 bases at V and 0 bases at J, leaving 15 bases unmatched. The CDR3 length is 18 residues. The CDR3 sequence is CASSRAGGRAVANYGYTF. CDR3 DNA sequence: TGTGCCAGCAGCCGCGCAGGGGGCCGAGCGGTGGCTAACTATGGCTACACCTTC.

In DNA form, the CDR3 reads TGTGCCATCAGTGGGACAGGGAATGAGCAGTTCTTC. It encodes CAISGTGNEQFF. The chain recombines TRBV10-3 with TRBJ2-1, with TRBD1 matching 8 bases. The CDR3 length is 12 residues. Germline lookup yields CDR1 ENHRY and CDR2 SYGVKD. The V segment lost 4 bases and the J segment 7 bases; nucleotides outside the gene matches: 0.

Regarding this clone: The sample contains more than one DNA sequence encoding this CDR3. The chain links TRBV19 to TRBJ2-1, with D possibly matching TRBD2 (6 bases). Per the germline V gene, CDR1 is LNHDA and CDR2 is SQIVND (reference sequence). This CDR3 is built from 14 residues. V lost 1 base, J lost 6 bases, and 10 bases lay in between. The CDR3 DNA is TGTGCCAGTAGTATAGTTGTCGGGAGCAATGAGCAGTTCTTC. Its translation is CASSIVVGSNEQFF.

CDR3 DNA sequence: TGTGCCAGCTCACCACGAACTAGCGGGAGCTCCTACAATGAGCAGTTCTTC. Its translation: CASSPRTSGSSYNEQFF. The rearrangement links TRBV18 to TRBJ2-1, with TRBD2 matching 11 bases. This CDR3 spans 17 amino acids. CDR1 is KGHSH and CDR2 is LQKENI in the germline V gene. J was trimmed by 0 bases and V by 1 base; bases with no gene match: 2. The whole variable domain, remainder taken from reference TRBV18 and TRBJ2-1, is NAGVMQNPRHLVRRRGQEARLRCSPMKGHSHVYWYRQLPEEGLKFMVYLQKENIIDESGMPKERFSAEFPKEGPSILRIQQVVRGDSAAYFCASSPRTSGSSYNEQFFGPGTRLTVL.